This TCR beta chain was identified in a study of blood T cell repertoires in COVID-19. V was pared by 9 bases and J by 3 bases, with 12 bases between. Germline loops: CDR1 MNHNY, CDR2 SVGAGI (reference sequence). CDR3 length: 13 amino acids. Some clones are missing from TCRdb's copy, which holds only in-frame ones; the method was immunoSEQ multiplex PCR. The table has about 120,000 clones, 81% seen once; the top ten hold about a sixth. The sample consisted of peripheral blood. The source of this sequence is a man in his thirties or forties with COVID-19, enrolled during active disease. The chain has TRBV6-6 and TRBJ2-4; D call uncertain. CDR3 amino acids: CASLVIGKNIQYF. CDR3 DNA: TGTGCCAGTTTAGTAATCGGCAAAAACATTCAGTACTTC.